These 15 T cell receptor beta chains were all obtained from the same sample, sequenced in a study of T cells in Graves' hyperthyroidism and ophthalmopathy. TCR beta CDR3 regions were amplified from RNA transcripts. Primed by the HTBI set, a first-round RT-PCR was run on the TCR CDR3. TCRdb analysed the multiplex PCR reads with MiXCR anew, one entry per CDR3 protein. This table has 250,000 to 350,000 distinct CDR3 sequences, approximately 20% appearing once. The sequenced material came from blood. Receptor source: a man younger than 40 with Graves' ophthalmopathy.

This clonotype was seen a few times. The V gene is TRBV27, the J gene TRBJ1-1; unclear D gene. Germline assignment: CDR1 MNHEY and CDR2 SMNVEV (reference sequence). CDR3 length equals 11 residues. V lost 5 bases, J lost 1 base, and 2 bases lay in between. CDR3 protein: CASSTNTEAFF. CDR3 nucleotide sequence: TGTGCCAGCAGTACGAACACTGAAGCTTTCTTT.

This clonotype was detected many times. The V gene is TRBV30, the J gene TRBJ2-1, with TRBD1 identical over 8 bases. Germline V gene lookup returns CDR1 GTSNPN and CDR2 SVGIG (reference sequence). The V and J ends lost 6 bases and 1 base, in that order; junction bases with no gene match: 2. The CDR3 length is 13 residues. CDR3 in amino acids: CACQGASYNEQFF. DNA of the CDR3: TGTGCCTGCCAGGGGGCATCCTACAATGAGCAGTTCTTC.

About this clonotype itself: A much larger clonotype is one base distant, so this may be a read error. The gene calls are TRBV28 and TRBJ1-2, with D maybe TRBD1 (5 bases). CDR3 length: 13 residues. The germline gives CDR1 MDHEN, CDR2 SYDVKM. CDR3 in DNA: TGTGCCAGCAGTTCCCAGGGCAACTATAGCTACACCTTC. Amino acid sequence: CASSSQGNYSYTF.

The CDR3 DNA sequence: TGTGCCAGCAGCGCTTATGTGGGCCCAGACAGGTCCTACGAGCAGTACTTC. Encoded protein: CASSAYVGPDRSYEQYF. This chain links TRBV7-9 with TRBJ2-7; a possible D gene is TRBD1 (6 bases). Trimming removed 5 bases at V and 1 base at J, with 21 bases between. Germline V gene sequence: CDR1 SEHNR, CDR2 FQNEAQ (reference sequence). This CDR3 has 17 amino acids.

This clonotype occurred many times. The J gene is TRBJ1-1, the V gene TRBV28; D unclear. V lost 3 bases and J lost 4, with 12 bases in between. Germline CDR1 is MDHEN and CDR2 is SYDVKM. CDR3 length equals 14 residues. CDR3 in DNA: TGTGCCAGCAGTTTGGCAAACAAGGCCACTGAAGCTTTCTTT. Protein sequence: CASSLANKATEAFF.

This clonotype was seen repeatedly, ten times or more. This sequence joins TRBV20-1 and TRBJ2-7, with D perhaps matching TRBD2 (5 bases). V lost 3 bases, J lost 4 bases, and 7 bases lay in between. Germline assignment: CDR1 DFQATT and CDR2 SNEGSKA (reference sequence). This CDR3 region has 11 residues. The CDR3 DNA reads TGCAGTGCTAGTCGGGGTTACGAGCAGTACTTC. Translation gives CSASRGYEQYF.

There are a few counts of this clonotype. V usage is TRBV20-1 and J usage is TRBJ1-2; D ambiguous. The germline V gene has CDR1 DFQATT and CDR2 SNEGSKA (reference sequence). V was pared by 6 bases and J by 0 bases, with 11 bases between. The CDR3 totals 13 residues. For the CDR3, the DNA is TGCAGTGCGTCAGAACTCTCTAACTATGGCTACACCTTC. This gives the protein CSASELSNYGYTF.

This clonotype was detected only a few times. The chain couples TRBV12-3 or TRBV12-4 to TRBJ1-1; D perhaps matches TRBD1 (5 bases). The CDR3 extends over 14 amino acids. V lost 7 bases, J lost 1 base, and 13 bases lay in between. Written as DNA, the CDR3 is TGTGCCAGCATACGTGGGGGGGGGAACACTGAAGCTTTCTTT. Translating it yields CASIRGGGNTEAFF.

This chain links TRBV11-3 with TRBJ2-1; TRBD1 matches 11 bases. Germline lookup yields CDR1 SGHNT and CDR2 YENEEA. The CDR3 length is 15 residues. The trim removed 5 bases at V and 5 bases at J, leaving 5 bases unmatched. The CDR3 is CASSPRTGGHNEQFF. CDR3 coding DNA: TGTGCCAGCAGCCCAAGGACAGGGGGCCACAATGAGCAGTTCTTC.

This clonotype was picked up many times. The chain employs TRBV5-1 and TRBJ2-1, with D perhaps matching TRBD1 (6 bases). V lost 6 bases and J lost 5, with 18 bases in between. The CDR3 spans 15 residues. In germline, CDR1 is SGHRS, CDR2 YFSETQ. CDR3 nucleotide sequence: TGCGCCAGCACTCGCCAGGCAGGGGAAAACAATGAGCAGTTCTTC. This encodes CASTRQAGENNEQFF.

The genes are TRBV10-1 and TRBJ1-5; D unresolved. CDR1 and CDR2 (germline): WNHNN, SYGVQD (reference sequence). V shed 3 bases and J shed 4 bases, with 7 bases lying between them. This CDR3 comprises 13 residues. This CDR3 reads CASSDGRNQPQHF. DNA of the CDR3: TGCGCCAGCAGTGATGGGAGAAATCAGCCCCAGCATTTT.

This clonotype was counted a few times. V and J are TRBV10-3 and TRBJ2-3, with a tentative D call TRBD2 (5 bases). Germline CDR1 ENHRY, CDR2 SYGVKD. The ends were cut back, 6 bases at V and 5 bases at J, with 9 bases in the middle. The CDR3 has 12 amino acids. Here the CDR3 reads CAISYGKDTQYF. CDR3 coding DNA: TGTGCCATCAGCTACGGGAAAGATACGCAGTATTTT.

This clonotype has at least ten counts. J is TRBJ2-1 and V is TRBV11-2; D ambiguous. Between the trimmed V and J ends, which lost 1 base and 1 base, there was a span of 8 bases. Germline V gene lookup returns CDR1 SGHAT and CDR2 FQNNGV. CDR3 length equals 15 residues. The CDR3 reads CASSLGWDSYNEQFF. DNA of the CDR3: TGTGCCAGCAGCTTAGGGTGGGATTCCTACAATGAGCAGTTCTTC. Based on the CDR3 plus reference TRBV11-2 and TRBJ2-1, the full variable domain is EAGVAQSPRYKIIEKRQSVAFWCNPISGHATLYWYQQILGQGPKLLIQFQNNGVVDDSQLPKDRFSAERLKGVDSTLKIQPAKLEDSAVYLCASSLGWDSYNEQFFGPGTRLTVL.

This clonotype was found a few times. The chain joins TRBV5-6 to TRBJ1-5; D possibly corresponds to TRBD1 (6 bases). V shed 2 bases and J shed 5 bases, with 11 bases lying between them. Germline V gene sequence: CDR1 SGHDT, CDR2 YYEEEE. CDR3 size: 14 residues. CDR3 in amino acids: CASSLTGRHQPQHF. CDR3 nucleotides: TGTGCCAGCAGCTTAACAGGGCGACATCAGCCCCAGCATTTT.

The rearrangement uses TRBV12-3 or TRBV12-4 and TRBJ1-3; the D gene is possibly TRBD1 (6 bases). This CDR3 spans 16 amino acids. With 6 bases removed from V and 1 base from J, the gap between germline ends came to 16 bases. In nucleotides, the CDR3 is TGTGCCAGCAGCTACAACCCAGGGACATCTGGAAACACCATATATTTT. Translating it yields CASSYNPGTSGNTIYF.